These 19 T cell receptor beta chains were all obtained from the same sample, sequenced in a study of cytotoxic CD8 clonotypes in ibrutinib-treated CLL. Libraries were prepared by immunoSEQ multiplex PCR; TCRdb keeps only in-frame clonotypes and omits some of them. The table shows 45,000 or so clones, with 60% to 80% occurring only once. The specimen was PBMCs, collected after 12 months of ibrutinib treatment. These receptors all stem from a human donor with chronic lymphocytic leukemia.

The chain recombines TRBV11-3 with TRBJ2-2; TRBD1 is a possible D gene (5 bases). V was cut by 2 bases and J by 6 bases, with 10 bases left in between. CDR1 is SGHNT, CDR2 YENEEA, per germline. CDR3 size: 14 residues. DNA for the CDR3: TGTGCCAGCAGCTTATCGCGACAGTCCGGGGAGCTGTTTTTT. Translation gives CASSLSRQSGELFF.

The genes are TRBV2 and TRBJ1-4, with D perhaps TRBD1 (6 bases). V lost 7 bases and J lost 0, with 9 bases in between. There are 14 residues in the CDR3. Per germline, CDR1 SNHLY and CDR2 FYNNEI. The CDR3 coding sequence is TGTGCCAGCAACAGGGAAGCAACTAATGAAAAACTGTTTTTT. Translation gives CASNREATNEKLFF.

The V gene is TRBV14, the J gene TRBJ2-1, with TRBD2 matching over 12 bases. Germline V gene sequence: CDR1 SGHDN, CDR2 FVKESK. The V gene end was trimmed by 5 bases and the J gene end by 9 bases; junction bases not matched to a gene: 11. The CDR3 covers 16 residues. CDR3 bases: TGTGCCAGCAGCTACCGGACTAGCGGGACCCGGAGTGAGCAGTTCTTC. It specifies CASSYRTSGTRSEQFF. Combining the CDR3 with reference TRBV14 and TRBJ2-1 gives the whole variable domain EAGVTQFPSHSVIEKGQTVTLRCDPISGHDNLYWYRRVMGKEIKFLLHFVKESKQDESGMPNNRFLAERTGGTYSTLKVQPAELEDSGVYFCASSYRTSGTRSEQFFGPGTRLTVL.

In DNA form, the CDR3 reads TGTGCCAGCAGCTTAGTTAGGCAGGGAGAGCAGTTCTTC. This translates into CASSLVRQGEQFF. The chain is built from TRBV7-9 and TRBJ2-1, with TRBD1 as a possible D gene (5 bases). Trimming left V 1 base short and J 10 bases short, with 11 bases between. The CDR3 length is 13 residues. Germline values: CDR1 SEHNR, CDR2 FQNEAQ (reference sequence).

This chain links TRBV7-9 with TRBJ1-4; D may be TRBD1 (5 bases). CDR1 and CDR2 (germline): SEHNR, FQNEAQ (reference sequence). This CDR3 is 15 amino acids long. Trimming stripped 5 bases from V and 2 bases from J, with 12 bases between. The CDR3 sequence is CASSTWTPTNEKLFF. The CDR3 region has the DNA TGTGCCAGCAGCACATGGACACCGACTAATGAAAAACTGTTTTTT.

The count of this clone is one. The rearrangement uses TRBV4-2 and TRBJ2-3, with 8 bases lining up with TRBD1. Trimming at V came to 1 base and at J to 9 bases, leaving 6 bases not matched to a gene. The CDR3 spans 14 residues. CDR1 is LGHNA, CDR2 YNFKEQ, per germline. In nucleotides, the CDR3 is TGTGCCAGCAGCCAAGTGGATGGACAGGGCACGCAGTATTTT. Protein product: CASSQVDGQGTQYF.

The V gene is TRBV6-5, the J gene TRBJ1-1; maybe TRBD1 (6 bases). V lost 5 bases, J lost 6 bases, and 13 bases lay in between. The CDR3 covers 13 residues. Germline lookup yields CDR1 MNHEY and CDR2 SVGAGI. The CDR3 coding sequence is TGTGCCAGCAGTGGACGCAGGGGCCCTGAAGCTTTCTTT. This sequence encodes CASSGRRGPEAFF.

CDR3 sequence reads: CASSLKLLANTGELFF. As DNA, the CDR3 is TGCGCCAGCAGCTTGAAACTATTAGCGAACACCGGGGAGCTGTTTTTT. The V and J genes are TRBV5-1 and TRBJ2-2; D is unresolved. The V gene lost 1 base and the J gene lost 0 bases, with 10 bases spanning the gap. The V gene's germline CDR1 is SGHRS and CDR2 YFSETQ. This CDR3 region has 16 residues.

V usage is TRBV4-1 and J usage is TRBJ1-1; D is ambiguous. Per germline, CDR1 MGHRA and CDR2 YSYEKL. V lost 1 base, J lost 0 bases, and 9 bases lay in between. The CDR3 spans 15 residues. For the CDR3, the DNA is TGCGCCAGCAGCCAAGGGGAAGGTTTGAACACTGAAGCTTTCTTT. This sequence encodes CASSQGEGLNTEAFF.

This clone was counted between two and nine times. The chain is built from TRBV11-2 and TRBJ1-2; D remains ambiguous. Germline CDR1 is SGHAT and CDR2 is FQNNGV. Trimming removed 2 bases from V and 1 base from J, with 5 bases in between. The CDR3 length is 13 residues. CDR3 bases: TGTGCCAGCAGCTTAAAAAATAACTATGGCTACACCTTC. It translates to CASSLKNNYGYTF.

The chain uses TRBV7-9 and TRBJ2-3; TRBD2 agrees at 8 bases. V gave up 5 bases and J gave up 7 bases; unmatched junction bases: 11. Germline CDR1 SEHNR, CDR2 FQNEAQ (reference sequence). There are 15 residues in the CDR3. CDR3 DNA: TGTGCCAGCAGCGGCACTAGCGGAGGCGTGTATACGCAGTATTTT. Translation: CASSGTSGGVYTQYF. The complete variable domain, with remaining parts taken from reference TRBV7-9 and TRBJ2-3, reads DTGVSQNPRHKITKRGQNVTFRCDPISEHNRLYWYRQTLGQGPEFLTYFQNEAQLEKSRLLSDRFSAERPKGSFSTLEIQRTEQGDSAMYLCASSGTSGGVYTQYFGPGTRLTVL.

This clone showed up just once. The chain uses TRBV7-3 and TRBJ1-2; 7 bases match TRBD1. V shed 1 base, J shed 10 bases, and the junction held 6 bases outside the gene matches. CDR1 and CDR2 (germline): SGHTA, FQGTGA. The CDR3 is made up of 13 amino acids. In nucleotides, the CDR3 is TGTGCCAGCAGCTTAAGCCGGGACAGCTTCTACACCTTC. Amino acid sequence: CASSLSRDSFYTF.

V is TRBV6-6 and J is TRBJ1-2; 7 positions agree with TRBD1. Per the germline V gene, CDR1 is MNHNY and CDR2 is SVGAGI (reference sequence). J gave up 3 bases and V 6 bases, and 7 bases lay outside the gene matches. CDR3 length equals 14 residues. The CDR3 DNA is TGTGCCAGCAGACCTACGACAGGGCACTATGGCTACACCTTC. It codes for CASRPTTGHYGYTF.

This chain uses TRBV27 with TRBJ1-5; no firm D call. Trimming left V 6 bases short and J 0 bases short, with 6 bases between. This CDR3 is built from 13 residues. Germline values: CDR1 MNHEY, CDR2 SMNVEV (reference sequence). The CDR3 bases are TGTGCCAGCAGGAGGGATAGCAATCAGCCCCAGCATTTT. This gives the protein CASRRDSNQPQHF.

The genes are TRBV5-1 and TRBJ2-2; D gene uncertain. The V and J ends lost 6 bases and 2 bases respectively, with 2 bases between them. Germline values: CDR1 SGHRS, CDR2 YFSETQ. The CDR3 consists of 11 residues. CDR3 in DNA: TGCGCCAGCACCAACACCGGGGAGCTGTTTTTT. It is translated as CASTNTGELFF.

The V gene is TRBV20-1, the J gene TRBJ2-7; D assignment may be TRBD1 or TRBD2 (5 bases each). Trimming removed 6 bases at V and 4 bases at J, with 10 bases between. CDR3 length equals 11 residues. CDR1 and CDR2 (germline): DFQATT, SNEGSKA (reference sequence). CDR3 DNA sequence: TGCAGTGCCAAAGAGGGGTACGAGCAGTACTTC. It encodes CSAKEGYEQYF.

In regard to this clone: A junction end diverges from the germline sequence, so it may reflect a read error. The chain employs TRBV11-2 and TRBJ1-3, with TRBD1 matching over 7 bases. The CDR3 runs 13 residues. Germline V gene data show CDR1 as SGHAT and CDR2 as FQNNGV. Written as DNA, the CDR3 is TGTGCCAGCAGCTTAGATCTTAGGGGACAGATGAATTTT. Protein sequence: CASSLDLRGQMNF.

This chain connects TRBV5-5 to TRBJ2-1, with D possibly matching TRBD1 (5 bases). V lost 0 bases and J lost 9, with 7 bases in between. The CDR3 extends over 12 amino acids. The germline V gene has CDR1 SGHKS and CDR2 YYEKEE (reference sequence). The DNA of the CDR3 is TGTGCCAGCAGCTTGGTGCAGGGTGAGCAGTTCTTC. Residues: CASSLVQGEQFF.

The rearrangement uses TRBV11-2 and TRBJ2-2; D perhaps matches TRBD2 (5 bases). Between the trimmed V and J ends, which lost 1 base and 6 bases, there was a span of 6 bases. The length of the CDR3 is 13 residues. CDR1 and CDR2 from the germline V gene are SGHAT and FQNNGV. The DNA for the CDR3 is TGTGCCAGCAGCTTAGGGGGAGCCGGGGAGCTGTTTTTT. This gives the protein CASSLGGAGELFF. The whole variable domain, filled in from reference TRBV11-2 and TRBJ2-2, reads EAGVAQSPRYKIIEKRQSVAFWCNPISGHATLYWYQQILGQGPKLLIQFQNNGVVDDSQLPKDRFSAERLKGVDSTLKIQPAKLEDSAVYLCASSLGGAGELFFGEGSRLTVL.